The sequence of this T cell receptor beta chain was determined in a study of T cells expressing NK-cell markers (TCRdb year 2020). Background on the whole study: In sorted CD3+CD56+NKG2C+, CD3+CD56+NKG2C- and CD3+CD56-NKG2C+ T-cell subsets from eight or nine donors, TCR beta-chain repertoires were profiled. The eight sequenced donors were randomly selected healthy volunteers, three men and five women. Among the eight sequenced donors, only one was HCMV-seronegative, while the other seven were HCMV-seropositive. Illumina HiSeq 2000/2500, MiSeq or NextSeq was used to sequence libraries as 2 x 150 bp reads.

With respect to this clonotype: Its antigen remains undetermined.

Sequenced on an Illumina HiSeq 2000. 5'RACE template switching, by which a universal primer site and unique molecular identifiers were added, was used to make TCR beta cDNA libraries. cDNA synthesis was primed from the TCR beta constant segment, followed by two successive PCR amplification steps. Per the original workflow: MIGEC was used to demultiplex reads and group reads by UMI, and MiTCR was used to assemble and quantify clonotypes. To exclude erroneous sequences, any TCR cDNA sequence not supported by at least two reads was discarded. The tcR package was used for downstream repertoire analysis, with clonotypes matched between fractions based on CDR3 nucleotide sequence plus V segment. VDJmatch was used to annotate antigen specificity against VDJdb, with one amino acid substitution in CDR3 permitted. The reads, reprocessed by TCRdb, yield one row per CDR3 protein sequence and no DNA. The V and J calls and clone size come from TCRdb's table, not from the authors' own analysis. The sample's records list approximately 550,000 distinct CDR3 sequences. The ten largest clones represent around 4% of the sample.

CDR1 LNHNV and CDR2 YYDKDF are derived from the germline V gene (reference sequence). The cysteine opens and the phenylalanine closes a CDR3 of 15 amino acids. Only the protein sequence is given. HCMV-specific IgG was detected in serum with a commercial ELISA kit to determine HCMV serostatus. Peripheral blood mononuclear cells were isolated from blood by Ficoll density gradient centrifugation. Overall study results and their limits: Whether the expanded NKG2C-expressing T cell clones were specific for HCMV antigens was left unclear. Those dominant clonotypes were again the most abundant among CD3+CD56-NKG2C+ cells in a handful of donors, at about 28.3-60.1%. In six donors, the dominant CD3+CD56+NKG2C+ clonotypes were among the top 10 CD8+ clonotypes and accounted for about 1.0-7.0% of CD8+ T cells.

This sequence originates from a man between 18 and 35 years old in good health. Donor details come from another sample of the same person, matched by shared clones. The chain joins TRBV15 to TRBJ2-7; lacking DNA, the TRBD1 call made by TCRdb goes unchecked. The sample comprised blood T cells: a sorted CD56 or NKG2C T cell subset, CD4+ or CD8+ T cells, or bulk PBMC T cells (not recorded which). The CDR3 corresponds to CATSSAGQGNYEQYF.